This T cell receptor (beta chain) came from a study of PD-1 blockade in classical Hodgkin lymphoma. The overall study: With a 2-week interval, patients received intravenous nivolumab at 3 mg/kg. Findings and limits, study-wide: Lower baseline TCR diversity marked trial partial responders and progressors. CD8+ TCR diversity did not rise significantly by C4D1, unlike CD4+. The drivers behind the repertoire differences, possibly disease activity or prior therapy, remain undefined.

The time point is: cycle 4 day 1 (C4D1), after 6 weeks of nivolumab. Every patient relapsed after autologous stem cell transplantation, and brentuximab vedotin exposure varied. Generated by immunoSEQ multiplex PCR, the TCRdb table keeps only in-frame clones and is missing some. The sample lists 25,000 to 35,000 clones; around 72% were seen once. From germline, CDR1 is SGHRS and CDR2 YFSETQ. The CDR3 consists of 15 residues. The germline V and J ends were trimmed by 3 bases and 6 bases, with 18 bases remaining between them. The table lists this clone with a count of one. Its antigen is not known. The source is a human donor with classical Hodgkin lymphoma. Source: peripheral blood mononuclear cells (PBMCs), taken before the fourth cycle of nivolumab. The gene calls are TRBV5-1 and TRBJ2-5; D not certain. The CDR3 DNA follows: TGCGCCAGCAGCTGGCCGAATAGGGTAGGAAAGACCCAGTACTTC. This gives the protein CASSWPNRVGKTQYF.